This record looks at one T cell receptor (beta chain) sequence and its context. Looked up from germline, CDR1 is LNHNV and CDR2 is YYDKDF (reference sequence). CDR3 length: 14 residues. V was pared by 1 base and J by 1 base, with 7 bases between. This sample was included in a study of T cell changes during pregnancy in multiple sclerosis. TCRdb's copy holds only in-frame clones and misses some; the assay was immunoSEQ multiplex PCR. The sample lists 65,000 to 85,000 clones, approximately 90% occurring once. The source is a female donor with multiple sclerosis, enrolled in a pregnancy study. The chain recombines TRBV15 with TRBJ1-1, with D perhaps matching TRBD1 (5 bases). This specimen was peripheral blood, taken in the second trimester of pregnancy. The CDR3 reads CATSRATGNTEAFF. CDR3 nucleotide sequence: TGTGCCACCAGCAGAGCCACAGGGAACACTGAAGCTTTCTTT. Full variable domain (remainder filled in from reference TRBV15 and TRBJ1-1): DAMVIQNPRYQVTQFGKPVTLSCSQTLNHNVMYWYQQKSSQAPKLLFHYYDKDFNNEADTPDNFQSRRPNTSFCFLDIRSPGLGDTAMYLCATSRATGNTEAFFGQGTRLTVV.